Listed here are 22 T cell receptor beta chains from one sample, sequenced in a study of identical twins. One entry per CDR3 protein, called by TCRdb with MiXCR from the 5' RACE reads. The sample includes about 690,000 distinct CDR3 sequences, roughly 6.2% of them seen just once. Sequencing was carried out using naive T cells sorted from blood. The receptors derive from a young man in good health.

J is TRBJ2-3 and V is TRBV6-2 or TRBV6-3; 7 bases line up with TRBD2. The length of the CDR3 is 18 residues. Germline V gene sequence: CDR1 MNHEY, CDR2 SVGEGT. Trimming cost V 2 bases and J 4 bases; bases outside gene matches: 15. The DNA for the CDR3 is TGTGCCAGCAGTTACCTACTAGAGGAGGGAGGGCCTGCAGATACGCAGTATTTT. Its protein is CASSYLLEEGGPADTQYF.

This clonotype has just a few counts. Here the CDR3 reads CASSESWAGGNEQFF. In nucleotides, the CDR3 is TGCGCCAGCAGTGAGAGTTGGGCAGGGGGCAATGAGCAGTTCTTC. V and J are TRBV5-1 and TRBJ2-1; TRBD1 matches at 7 bases. With 5 bases clipped from V and 6 bases from J, the junction kept 11 bases outside the gene matches. Germline-derived CDR1 and CDR2 are SGHRS and YFSETQ. There are 15 residues in the CDR3.

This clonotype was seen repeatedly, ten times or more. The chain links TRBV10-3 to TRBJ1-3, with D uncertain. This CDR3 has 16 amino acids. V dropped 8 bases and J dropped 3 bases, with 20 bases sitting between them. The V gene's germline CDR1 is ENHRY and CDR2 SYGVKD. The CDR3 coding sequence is TGTGCCATCGCCGAGCCCCTACGGTCGGTTGGAAACACCATATATTTT. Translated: CAIAEPLRSVGNTIYF.

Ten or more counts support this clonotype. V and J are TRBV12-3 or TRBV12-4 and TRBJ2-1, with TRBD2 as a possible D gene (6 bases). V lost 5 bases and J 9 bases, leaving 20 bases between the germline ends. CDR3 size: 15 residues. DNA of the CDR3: TGTGCCAGCAGTCCCAAGGGACTTCGTCATTCTGAGCAGTTCTTC. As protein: CASSPKGLRHSEQFF.

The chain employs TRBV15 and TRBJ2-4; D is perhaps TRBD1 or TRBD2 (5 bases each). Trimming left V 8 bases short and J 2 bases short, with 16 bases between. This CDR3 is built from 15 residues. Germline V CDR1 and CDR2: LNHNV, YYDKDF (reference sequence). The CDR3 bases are TGTGCCACCGCCGAGGGGCTGGAAACCAAAAACATTCAGTACTTC. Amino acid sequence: CATAEGLETKNIQYF.

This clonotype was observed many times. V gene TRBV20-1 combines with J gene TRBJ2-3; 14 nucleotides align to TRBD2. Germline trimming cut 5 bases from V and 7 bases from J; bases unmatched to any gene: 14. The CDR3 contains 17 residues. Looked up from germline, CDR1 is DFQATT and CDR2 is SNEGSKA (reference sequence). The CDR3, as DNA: TGCAGTGCTCGACAGCCCGGGACTAGCGGGAGCGTAAATACGCAGTATTTT. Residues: CSARQPGTSGSVNTQYF.

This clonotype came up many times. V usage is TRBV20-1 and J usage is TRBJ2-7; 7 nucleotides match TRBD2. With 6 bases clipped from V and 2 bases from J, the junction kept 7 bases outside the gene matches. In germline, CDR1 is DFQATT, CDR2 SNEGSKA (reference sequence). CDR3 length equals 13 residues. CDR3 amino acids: CSAERGPTYEQYF. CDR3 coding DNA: TGCAGTGCCGAGCGGGGCCCCACCTACGAGCAGTACTTC.

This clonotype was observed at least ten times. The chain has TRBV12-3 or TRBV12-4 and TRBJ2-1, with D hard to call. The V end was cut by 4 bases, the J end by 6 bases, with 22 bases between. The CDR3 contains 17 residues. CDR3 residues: CASSSSLGYENSNEQFF. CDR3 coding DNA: TGTGCCAGCAGTTCCTCCTTAGGTTATGAAAATTCCAATGAGCAGTTCTTC.

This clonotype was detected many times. The CDR3 DNA reads as TGTGCCAGCAGTGCCTCCGGGACAGGCAATGAGCAGTTCTTC. Its protein is CASSASGTGNEQFF. The chain uses TRBV6-1 and TRBJ2-1; 8 nucleotides agree with TRBD1. CDR1 and CDR2 from the germline V gene are MNHNS and SASEGT. After removal of 4 bases from V and 6 bases from J, the junction contained 5 bases not matched to a gene. The CDR3 spans 14 residues.

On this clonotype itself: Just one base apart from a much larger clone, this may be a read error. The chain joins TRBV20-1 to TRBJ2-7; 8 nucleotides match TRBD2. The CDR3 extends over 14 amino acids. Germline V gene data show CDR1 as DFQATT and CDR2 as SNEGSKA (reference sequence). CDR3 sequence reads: CSATRLARSYERYF. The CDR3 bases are TGCAGTGCTACCAGACTAGCGCGAAGCTACGAGCGGTACTTC.

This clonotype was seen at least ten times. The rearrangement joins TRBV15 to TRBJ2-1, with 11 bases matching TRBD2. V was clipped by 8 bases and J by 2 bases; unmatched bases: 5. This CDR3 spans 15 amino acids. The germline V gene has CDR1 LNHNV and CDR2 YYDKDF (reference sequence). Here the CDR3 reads CATVLTSGTYNEQFF. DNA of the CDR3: TGTGCCACCGTCTTGACTAGCGGGACCTACAATGAGCAGTTCTTC.

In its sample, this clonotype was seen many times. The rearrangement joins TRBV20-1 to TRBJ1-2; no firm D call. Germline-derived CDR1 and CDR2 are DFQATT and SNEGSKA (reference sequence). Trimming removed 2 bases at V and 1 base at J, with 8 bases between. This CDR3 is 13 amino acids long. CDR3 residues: CSARQVLNYGYTF. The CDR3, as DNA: TGCAGTGCTAGACAGGTGCTTAACTATGGCTACACCTTC.

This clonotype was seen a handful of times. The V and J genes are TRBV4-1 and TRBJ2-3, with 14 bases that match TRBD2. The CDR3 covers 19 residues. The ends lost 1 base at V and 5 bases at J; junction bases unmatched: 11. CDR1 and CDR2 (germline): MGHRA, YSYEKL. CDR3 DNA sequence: TGCGCCAGCAGCCAAGGCACCTCTGTGGGGACTAGCGGGAGAGATACGCAGTATTTT. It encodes CASSQGTSVGTSGRDTQYF.

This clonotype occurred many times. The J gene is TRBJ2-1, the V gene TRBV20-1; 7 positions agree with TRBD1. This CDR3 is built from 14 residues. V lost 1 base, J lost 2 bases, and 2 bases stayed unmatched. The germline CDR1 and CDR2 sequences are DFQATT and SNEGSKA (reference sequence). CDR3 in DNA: TGCAGTGCTAGAGTAGGGACAGCCTACAATGAGCAGTTCTTC. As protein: CSARVGTAYNEQFF.

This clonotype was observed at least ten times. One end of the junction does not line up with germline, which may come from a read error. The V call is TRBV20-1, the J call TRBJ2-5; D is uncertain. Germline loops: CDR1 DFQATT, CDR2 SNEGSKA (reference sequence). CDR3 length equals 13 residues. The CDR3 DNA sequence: TGCAGTGGTAGACATACCCCGCTTGAGACCCAGTACTTC. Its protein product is CSGRHTPLETQYF.

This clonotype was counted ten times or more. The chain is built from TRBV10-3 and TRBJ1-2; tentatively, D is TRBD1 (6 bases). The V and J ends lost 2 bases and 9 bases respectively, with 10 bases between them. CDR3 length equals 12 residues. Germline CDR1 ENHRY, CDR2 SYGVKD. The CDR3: CAISETGPSYTF. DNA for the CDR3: TGTGCCATCAGTGAGACAGGGCCGAGCTACACCTTC.

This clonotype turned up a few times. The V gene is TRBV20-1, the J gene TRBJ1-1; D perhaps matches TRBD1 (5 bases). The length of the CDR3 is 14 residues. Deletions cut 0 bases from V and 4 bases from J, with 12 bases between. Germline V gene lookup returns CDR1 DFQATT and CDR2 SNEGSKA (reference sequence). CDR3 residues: CSARDSRVGTEAFF. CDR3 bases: TGCAGTGCTAGAGATAGCAGGGTGGGCACTGAAGCTTTCTTT.

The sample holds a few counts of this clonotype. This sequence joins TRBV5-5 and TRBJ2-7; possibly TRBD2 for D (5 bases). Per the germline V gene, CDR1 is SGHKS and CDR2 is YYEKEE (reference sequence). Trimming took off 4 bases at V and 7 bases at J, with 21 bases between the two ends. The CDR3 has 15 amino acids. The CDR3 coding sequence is TGTGCCAGCAGCCGCGCCAGCGGCAATCTCAGGGAGCAGTACGTC. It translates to CASSRASGNLREQYV.

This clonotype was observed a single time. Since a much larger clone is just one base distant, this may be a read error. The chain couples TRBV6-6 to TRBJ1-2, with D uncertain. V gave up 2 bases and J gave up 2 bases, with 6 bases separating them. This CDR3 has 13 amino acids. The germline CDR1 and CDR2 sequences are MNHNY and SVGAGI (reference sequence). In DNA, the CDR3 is TGTGCCAGCAGTTACGGGGAGAACTATGGCTACACCTTC. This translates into CASSYGENYGYTF.

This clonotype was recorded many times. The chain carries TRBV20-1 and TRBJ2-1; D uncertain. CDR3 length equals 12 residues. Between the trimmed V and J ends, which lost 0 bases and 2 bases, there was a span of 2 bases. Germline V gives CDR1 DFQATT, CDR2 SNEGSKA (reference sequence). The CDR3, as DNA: TGCAGTGCTAGAGACACCTACAATGAGCAGTTCTTC. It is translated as CSARDTYNEQFF.

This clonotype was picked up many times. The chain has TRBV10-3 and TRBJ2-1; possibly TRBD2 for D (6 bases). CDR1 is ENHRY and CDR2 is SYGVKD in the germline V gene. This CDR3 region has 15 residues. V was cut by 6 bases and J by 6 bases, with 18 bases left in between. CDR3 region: CAIRVSGLFLNEQFF. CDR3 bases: TGTGCCATCAGGGTAAGCGGGCTCTTCCTCAATGAGCAGTTCTTC.

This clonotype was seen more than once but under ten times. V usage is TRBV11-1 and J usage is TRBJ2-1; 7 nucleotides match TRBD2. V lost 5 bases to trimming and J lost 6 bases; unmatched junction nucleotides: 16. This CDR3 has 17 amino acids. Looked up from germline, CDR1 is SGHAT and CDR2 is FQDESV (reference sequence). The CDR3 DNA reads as TGTGCCAGCAGCGAGACAAGACTTGGCGGGAGTAGCAATGAGCAGTTCTTC. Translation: CASSETRLGGSSNEQFF.